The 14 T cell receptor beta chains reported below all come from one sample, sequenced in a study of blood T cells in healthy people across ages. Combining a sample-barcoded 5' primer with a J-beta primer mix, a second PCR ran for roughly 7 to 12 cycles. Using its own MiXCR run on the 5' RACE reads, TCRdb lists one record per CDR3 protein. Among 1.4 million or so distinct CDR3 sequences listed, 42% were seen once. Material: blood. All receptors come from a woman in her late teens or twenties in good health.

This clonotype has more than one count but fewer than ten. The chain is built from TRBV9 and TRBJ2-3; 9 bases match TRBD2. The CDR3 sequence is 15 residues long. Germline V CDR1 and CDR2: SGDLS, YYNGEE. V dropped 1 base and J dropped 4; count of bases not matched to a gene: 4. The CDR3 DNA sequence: TGTGCCAGCAGCGTAAGCGGGAGGCCCGCAGATACGCAGTATTTT. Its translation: CASSVSGRPADTQYF.

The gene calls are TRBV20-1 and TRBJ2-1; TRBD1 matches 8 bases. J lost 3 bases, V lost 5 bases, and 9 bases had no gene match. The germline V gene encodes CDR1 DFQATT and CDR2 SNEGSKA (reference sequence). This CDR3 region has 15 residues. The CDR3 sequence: CSAEQGANLYNEQFF. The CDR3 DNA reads TGCAGTGCTGAGCAGGGGGCAAACCTCTACAATGAGCAGTTCTTC.

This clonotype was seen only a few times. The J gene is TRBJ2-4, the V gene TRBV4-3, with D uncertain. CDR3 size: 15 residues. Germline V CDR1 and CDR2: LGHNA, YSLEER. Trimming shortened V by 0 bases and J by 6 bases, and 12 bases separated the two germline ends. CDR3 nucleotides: TGCGCCAGCAGCCAAGAACCGGGCTCGGGAAACATTCAGTACTTC. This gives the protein CASSQEPGSGNIQYF.

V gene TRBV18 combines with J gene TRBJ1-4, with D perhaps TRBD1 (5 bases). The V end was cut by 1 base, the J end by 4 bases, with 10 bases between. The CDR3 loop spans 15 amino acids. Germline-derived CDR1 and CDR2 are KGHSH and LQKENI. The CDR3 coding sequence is TGTGCCAGCTCACCACAAGTTCAGGGTAATGAAAAACTGTTTTTT. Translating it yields CASSPQVQGNEKLFF.

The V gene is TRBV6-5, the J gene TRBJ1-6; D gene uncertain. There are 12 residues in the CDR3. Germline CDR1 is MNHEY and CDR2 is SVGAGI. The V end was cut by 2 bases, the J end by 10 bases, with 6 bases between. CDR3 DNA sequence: TGTGCCAGCAGTTACCCGGGGTCACCCCTCCACTTT. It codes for CASSYPGSPLHF.

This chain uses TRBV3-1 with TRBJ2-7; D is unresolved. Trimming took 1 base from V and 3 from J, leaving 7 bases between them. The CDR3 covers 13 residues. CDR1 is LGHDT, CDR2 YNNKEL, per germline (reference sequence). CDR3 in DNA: TGTGCCAGCAGCCAAGGCCCTGTCTACGAGCAGTACTTC. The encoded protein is CASSQGPVYEQYF.

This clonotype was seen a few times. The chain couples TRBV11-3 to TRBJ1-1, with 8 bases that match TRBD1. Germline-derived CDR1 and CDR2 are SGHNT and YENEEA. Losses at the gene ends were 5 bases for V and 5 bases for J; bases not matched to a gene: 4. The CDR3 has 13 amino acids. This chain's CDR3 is CASSKGQGTEAFF. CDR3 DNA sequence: TGTGCCAGCAGCAAAGGACAGGGAACTGAAGCTTTCTTT.

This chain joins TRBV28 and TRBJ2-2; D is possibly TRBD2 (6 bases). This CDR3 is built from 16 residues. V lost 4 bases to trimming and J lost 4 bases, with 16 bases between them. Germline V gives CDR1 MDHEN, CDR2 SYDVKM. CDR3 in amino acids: CASSSHAGRRTGELFF. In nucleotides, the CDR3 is TGTGCCAGCAGTTCCCATGCGGGGCGACGCACCGGGGAGCTGTTTTTT.

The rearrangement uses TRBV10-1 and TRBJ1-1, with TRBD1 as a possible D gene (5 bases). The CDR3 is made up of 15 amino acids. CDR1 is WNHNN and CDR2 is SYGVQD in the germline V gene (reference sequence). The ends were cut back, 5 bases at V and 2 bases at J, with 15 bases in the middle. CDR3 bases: TGCGCCAGCAGTCCAGGGAGCGGGAGAAACACTGAAGCTTTCTTT. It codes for CASSPGSGRNTEAFF.

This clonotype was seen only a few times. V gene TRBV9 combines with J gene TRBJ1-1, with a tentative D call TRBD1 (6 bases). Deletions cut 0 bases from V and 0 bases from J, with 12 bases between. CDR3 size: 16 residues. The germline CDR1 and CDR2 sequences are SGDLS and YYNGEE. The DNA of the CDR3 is TGTGCCAGCAGCGTAGGAACAGGGAGTTTGAACACTGAAGCTTTCTTT. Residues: CASSVGTGSLNTEAFF.

CDR3 bases: TGTGCCAGCAGCTTATATGGGGTAGGGGAGCAGTTCTTC. Its translation: CASSLYGVGEQFF. This chain links TRBV11-1 with TRBJ2-1; D not resolved. V was clipped by 2 bases and J by 10 bases, with 12 bases between them. The CDR3 length is 13 residues. The germline CDR1 and CDR2 sequences are SGHAT and FQDESV (reference sequence).

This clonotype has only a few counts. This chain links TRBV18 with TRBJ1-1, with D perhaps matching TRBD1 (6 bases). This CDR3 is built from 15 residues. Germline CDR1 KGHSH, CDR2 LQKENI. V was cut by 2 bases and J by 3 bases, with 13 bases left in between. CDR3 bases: TGTGCCAGCTCACCATCCCCGGGACACTACACTGAAGCTTTCTTT. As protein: CASSPSPGHYTEAFF.

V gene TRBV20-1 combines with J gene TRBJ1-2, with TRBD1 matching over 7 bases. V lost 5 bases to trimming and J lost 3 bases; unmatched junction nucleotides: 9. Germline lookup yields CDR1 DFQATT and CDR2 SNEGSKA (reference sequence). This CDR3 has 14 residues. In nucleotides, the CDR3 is TGCAGTGCTCCTGACAGGGAGTGGGACTATGGCTACACCTTC. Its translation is CSAPDREWDYGYTF.

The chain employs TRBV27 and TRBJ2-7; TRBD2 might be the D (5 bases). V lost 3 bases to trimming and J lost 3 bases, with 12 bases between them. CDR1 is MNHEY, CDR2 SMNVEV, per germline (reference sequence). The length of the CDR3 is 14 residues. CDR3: CASSFQGGLYEQYF. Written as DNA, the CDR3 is TGTGCCAGCAGTTTTCAAGGAGGACTCTACGAGCAGTACTTC.